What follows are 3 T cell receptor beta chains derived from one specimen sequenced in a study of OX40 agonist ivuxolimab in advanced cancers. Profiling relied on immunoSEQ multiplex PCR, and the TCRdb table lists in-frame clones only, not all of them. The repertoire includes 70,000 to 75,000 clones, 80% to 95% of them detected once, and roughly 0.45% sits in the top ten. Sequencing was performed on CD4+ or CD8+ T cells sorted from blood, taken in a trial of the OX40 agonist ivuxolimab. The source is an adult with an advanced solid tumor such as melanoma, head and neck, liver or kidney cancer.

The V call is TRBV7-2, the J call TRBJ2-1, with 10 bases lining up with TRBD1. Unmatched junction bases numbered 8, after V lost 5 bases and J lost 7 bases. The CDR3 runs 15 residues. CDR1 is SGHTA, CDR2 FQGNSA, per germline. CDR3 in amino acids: CASSHDRGRMNEQFF. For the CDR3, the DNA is TGTGCCAGCAGCCATGACAGGGGGCGCATGAATGAGCAGTTCTTC.

CDR3 DNA sequence: TGTGCCAGCAGCCAAGATTATTTGTCGCCTAGCGGAAGCACAGATACGCAGTATTTT. Protein: CASSQDYLSPSGSTDTQYF. The chain recombines TRBV14 with TRBJ2-3; 7 bases line up with TRBD2. There are 19 residues in the CDR3. CDR1 and CDR2 (germline): SGHDN, FVKESK. V shed 0 bases, J shed 0 bases, and the junction held 12 bases outside the gene matches.

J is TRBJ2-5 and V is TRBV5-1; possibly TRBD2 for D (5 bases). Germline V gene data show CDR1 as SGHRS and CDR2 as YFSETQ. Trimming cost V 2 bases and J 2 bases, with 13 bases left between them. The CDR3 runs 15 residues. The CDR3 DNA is TGCGCCAGCAGCTTAACGGGGATGGATCAAGAGACCCAGTACTTC. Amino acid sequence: CASSLTGMDQETQYF. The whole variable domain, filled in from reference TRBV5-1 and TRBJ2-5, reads KAGVTQTPRYLIKTRGQQVTLSCSPISGHRSVSWYQQTPGQGLQFLFEYFSETQRNKGNFPGRFSGRQFSNSRSEMNVSTLELGDSALYLCASSLTGMDQETQYFGPGTRLLVL.